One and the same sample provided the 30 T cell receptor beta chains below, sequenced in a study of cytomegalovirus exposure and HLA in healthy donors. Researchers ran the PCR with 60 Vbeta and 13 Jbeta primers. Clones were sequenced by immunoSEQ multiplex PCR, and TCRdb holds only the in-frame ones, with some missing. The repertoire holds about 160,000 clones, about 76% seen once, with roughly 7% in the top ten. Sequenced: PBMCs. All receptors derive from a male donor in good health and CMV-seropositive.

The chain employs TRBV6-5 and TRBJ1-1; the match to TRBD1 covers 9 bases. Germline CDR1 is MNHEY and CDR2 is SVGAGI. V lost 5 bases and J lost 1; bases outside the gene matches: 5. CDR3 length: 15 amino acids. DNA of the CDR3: TGTGCCAGCAGTCCTCGGACAGGGGCGAACACTGAAGCTTTCTTT. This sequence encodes CASSPRTGANTEAFF.

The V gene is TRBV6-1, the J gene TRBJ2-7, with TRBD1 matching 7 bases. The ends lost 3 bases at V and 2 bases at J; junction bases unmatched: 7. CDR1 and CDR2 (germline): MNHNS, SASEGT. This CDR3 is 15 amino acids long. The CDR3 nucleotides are TGTGCCAGCAGTGATTCCTGGACAGGCCCCTACGAGCAGTACTTC. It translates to CASSDSWTGPYEQYF.

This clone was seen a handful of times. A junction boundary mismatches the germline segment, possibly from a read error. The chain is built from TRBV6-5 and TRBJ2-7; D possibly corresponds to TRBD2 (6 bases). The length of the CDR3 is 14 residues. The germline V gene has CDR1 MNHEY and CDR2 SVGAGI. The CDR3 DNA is TGTGCCAGCAGCCCCGGGATAGGGAGGTACGGGCAGTACTTC. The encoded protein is CASSPGIGRYGQYF.

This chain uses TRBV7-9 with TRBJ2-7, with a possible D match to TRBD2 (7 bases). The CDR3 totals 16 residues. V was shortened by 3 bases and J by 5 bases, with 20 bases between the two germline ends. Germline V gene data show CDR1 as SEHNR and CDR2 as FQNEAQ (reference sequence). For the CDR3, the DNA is TGTGCCAGCAGCTTTGGGGGGGGCGCCCGGGGGCACGAGCAGTACTTC. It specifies CASSFGGGARGHEQYF.

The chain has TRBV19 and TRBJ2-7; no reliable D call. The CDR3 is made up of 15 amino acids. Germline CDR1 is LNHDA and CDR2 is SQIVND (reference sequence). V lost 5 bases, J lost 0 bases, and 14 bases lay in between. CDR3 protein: CASSAAPVDSYEQYF. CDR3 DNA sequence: TGTGCCAGTAGTGCCGCACCGGTAGACTCCTACGAGCAGTACTTC.

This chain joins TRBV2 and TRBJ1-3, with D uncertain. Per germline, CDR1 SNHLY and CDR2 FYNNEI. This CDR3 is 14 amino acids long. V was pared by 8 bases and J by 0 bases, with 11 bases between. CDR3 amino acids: CASQTGSSGNTIYF. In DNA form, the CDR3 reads TGTGCCAGCCAGACGGGAAGCTCTGGAAACACCATATATTTT.

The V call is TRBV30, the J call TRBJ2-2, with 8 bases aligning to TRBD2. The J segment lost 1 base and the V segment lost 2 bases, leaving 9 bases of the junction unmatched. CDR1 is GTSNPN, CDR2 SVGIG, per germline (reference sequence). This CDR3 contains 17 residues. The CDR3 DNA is TGTGCCTGGAGTTCGGGGGGGACATCAGGGAACACCGGGGAGCTGTTTTTT. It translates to CAWSSGGTSGNTGELFF.

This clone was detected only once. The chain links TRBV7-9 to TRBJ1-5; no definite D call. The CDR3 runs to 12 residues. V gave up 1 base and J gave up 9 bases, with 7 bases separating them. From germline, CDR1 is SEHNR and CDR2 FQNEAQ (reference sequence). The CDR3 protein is CASSLESSPQHF. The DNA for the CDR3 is TGTGCCAGCAGCTTAGAGAGCTCGCCCCAGCATTTT.

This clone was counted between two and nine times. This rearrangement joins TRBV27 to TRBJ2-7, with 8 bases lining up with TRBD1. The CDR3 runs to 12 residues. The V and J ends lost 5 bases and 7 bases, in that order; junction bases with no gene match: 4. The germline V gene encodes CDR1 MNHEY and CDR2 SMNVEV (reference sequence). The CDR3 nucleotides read TGTGCCAGCAGTCCAGGGGGCCGGGAGCAGTACTTC. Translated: CASSPGGREQYF.

CDR3 protein: CASRTQGANLSGYTF. The CDR3 DNA reads as TGTGCCAGCAGGACGCAGGGGGCTAATTTGTCTGGCTACACCTTC. The rearrangement links TRBV6-6 to TRBJ1-2; 8 nucleotides align to TRBD1. The ends lost 6 bases at V and 7 bases at J; junction bases unmatched: 13. The CDR3 contains 15 residues. Germline values: CDR1 MNHNY, CDR2 SVGAGI (reference sequence).

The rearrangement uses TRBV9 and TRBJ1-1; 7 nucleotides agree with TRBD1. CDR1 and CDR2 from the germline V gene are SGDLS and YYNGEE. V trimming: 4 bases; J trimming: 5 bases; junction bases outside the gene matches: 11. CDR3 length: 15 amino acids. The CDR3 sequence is CASSPFDRAGTEAFF. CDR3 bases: TGTGCCAGCAGCCCCTTCGACAGGGCTGGAACTGAAGCTTTCTTT.

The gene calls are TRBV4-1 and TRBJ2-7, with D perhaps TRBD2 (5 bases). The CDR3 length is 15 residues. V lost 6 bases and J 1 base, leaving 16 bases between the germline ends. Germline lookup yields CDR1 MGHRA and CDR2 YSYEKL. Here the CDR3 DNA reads TGCGCCAGCAGACACCTAGGCCGGGGATCCTACGAGCAGTACTTC. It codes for CASRHLGRGSYEQYF.

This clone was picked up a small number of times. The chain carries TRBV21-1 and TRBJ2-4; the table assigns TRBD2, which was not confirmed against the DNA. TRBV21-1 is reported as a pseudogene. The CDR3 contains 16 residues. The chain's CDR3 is CASSKAGGEGLVPRYF. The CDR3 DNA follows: TGTGCCAGCAGCAAAGCGGGTGGGGAGGGGCTGGTCCCTAGGTACTTC.

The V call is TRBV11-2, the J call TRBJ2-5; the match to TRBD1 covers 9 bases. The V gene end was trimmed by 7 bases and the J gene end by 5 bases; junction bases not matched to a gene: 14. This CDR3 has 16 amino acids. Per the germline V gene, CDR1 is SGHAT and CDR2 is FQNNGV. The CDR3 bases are TGTGCCAGCACCTATACCGGGACAGGGATAGCGGAGACCCAGTACTTC. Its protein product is CASTYTGTGIAETQYF.

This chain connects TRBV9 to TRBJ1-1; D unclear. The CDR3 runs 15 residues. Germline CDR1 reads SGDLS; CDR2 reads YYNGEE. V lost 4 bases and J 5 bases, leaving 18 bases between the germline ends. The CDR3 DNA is TGTGCCAGCAGCCGGGGTGGCCTGGGCACGACTGAAGCTTTCTTT. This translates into CASSRGGLGTTEAFF.

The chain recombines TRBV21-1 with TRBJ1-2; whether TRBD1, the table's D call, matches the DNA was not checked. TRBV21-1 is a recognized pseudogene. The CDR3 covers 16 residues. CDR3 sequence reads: CASSKEGATGAYGYTF. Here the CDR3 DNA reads TGTGCCAGCAGCAAAGAAGGGGCCACAGGGGCCTATGGCTACACCTTC.

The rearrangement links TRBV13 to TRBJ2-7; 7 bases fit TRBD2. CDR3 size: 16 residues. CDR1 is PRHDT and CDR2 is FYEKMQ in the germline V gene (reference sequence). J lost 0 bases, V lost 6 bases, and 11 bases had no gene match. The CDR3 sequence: CASRKPRGTGSYEQYF. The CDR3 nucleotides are TGTGCCAGCAGGAAGCCGCGGGGGACTGGCTCCTACGAGCAGTACTTC.

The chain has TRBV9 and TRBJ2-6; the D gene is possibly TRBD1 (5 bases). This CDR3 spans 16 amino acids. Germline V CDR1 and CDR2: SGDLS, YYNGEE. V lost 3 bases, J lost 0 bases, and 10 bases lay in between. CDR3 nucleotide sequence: TGTGCCAGCAGCGACCGACAGCTCTCTGGGGCCAACGTCCTGACTTTC. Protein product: CASSDRQLSGANVLTF.

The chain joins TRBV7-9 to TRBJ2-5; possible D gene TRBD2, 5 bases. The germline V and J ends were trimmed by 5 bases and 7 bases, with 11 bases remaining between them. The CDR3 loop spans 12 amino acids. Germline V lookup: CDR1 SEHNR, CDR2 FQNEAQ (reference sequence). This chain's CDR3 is CASSRGRGTQYF. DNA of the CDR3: TGTGCCAGCAGCCGCGGCCGGGGGACCCAGTACTTC.

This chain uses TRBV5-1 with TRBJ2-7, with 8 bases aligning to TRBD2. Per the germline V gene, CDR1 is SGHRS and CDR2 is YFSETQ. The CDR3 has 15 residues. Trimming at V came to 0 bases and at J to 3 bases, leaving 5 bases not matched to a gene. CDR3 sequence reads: CASSLGGLEDYEQYF. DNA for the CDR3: TGCGCCAGCAGCTTGGGGGGACTAGAAGACTACGAGCAGTACTTC.

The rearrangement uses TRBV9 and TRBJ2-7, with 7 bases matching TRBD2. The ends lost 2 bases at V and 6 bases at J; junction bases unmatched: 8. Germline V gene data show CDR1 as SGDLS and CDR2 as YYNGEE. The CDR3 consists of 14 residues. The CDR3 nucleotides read TGTGCCAGCAGCGTGACTAGCACCTCCGGCGAGCAGTACTTC. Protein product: CASSVTSTSGEQYF. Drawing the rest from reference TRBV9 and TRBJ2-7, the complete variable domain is DSGVTQTPKHLITATGQRVTLRCSPRSGDLSVYWYQQSLDQGLQFLIQYYNGEERAKGNILERFSAQQFPDLHSELNLSSLELGDSALYFCASSVTSTSGEQYFGPGTRLTVT.

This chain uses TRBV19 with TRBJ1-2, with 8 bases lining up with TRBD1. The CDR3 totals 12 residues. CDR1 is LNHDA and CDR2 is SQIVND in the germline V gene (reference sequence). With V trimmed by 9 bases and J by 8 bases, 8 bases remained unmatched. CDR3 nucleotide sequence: TGTGCCAGCGCAAGCCGGACAGGGGGCTACACCTTC. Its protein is CASASRTGGYTF. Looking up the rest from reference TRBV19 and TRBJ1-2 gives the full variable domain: DGGITQSPKYLFRKEGQNVTLSCEQNLNHDAMYWYRQDPGQGLRLIYYSQIVNDFQKGDIAEGYSVSREKKESFPLTVTSAQKNPTAFYLCASASRTGGYTFGSGTRLTVV.

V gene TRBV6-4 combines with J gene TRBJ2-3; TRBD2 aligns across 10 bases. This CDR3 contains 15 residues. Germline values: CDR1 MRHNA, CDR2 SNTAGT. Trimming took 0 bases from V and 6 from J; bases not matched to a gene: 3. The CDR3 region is CASSDSGLAVDTQYF. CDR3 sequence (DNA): TGTGCCAGCAGTGACTCAGGACTAGCGGTCGATACGCAGTATTTT.

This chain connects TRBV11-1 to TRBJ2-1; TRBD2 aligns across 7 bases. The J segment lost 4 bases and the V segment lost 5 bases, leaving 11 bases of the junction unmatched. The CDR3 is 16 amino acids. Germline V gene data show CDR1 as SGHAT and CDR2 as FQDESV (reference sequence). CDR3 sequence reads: CASSPVPGGQYNEQFF. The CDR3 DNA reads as TGTGCCAGCAGCCCCGTCCCGGGGGGTCAGTACAATGAGCAGTTCTTC.

DNA of the CDR3: TGTGCCAGCAGTTACCGACAAGGGGGTGGCGCTTTCTTT. Translation gives CASSYRQGGGAFF. The V gene is TRBV7-9, the J gene TRBJ1-1; possibly TRBD1 for D (6 bases). Trimming removed 6 bases at V and 11 bases at J, with 19 bases between. The CDR3 loop spans 13 amino acids. Germline values: CDR1 SEHNR, CDR2 FQNEAQ (reference sequence).

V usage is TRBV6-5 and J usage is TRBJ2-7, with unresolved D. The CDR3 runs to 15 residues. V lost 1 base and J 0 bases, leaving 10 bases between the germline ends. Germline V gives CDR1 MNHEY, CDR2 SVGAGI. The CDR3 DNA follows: TGTGCCAGCAGTTACTACAGTCTGAGCTCCTACGAGCAGTACTTC. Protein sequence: CASSYYSLSSYEQYF.

CDR3 sequence reads: CASSVQGSGEQYF. The CDR3 DNA reads TGTGCCAGCAGTGTACAGGGGTCTGGCGAGCAGTACTTC. V gene TRBV2 combines with J gene TRBJ2-7; 7 bases agree with TRBD1. In germline, CDR1 is SNHLY, CDR2 FYNNEI. The CDR3 runs to 13 residues. With V trimmed by 4 bases and J by 6 bases, 6 bases remained unmatched.

The DNA of the CDR3 is TGTGCCACCAGCAGAGTAATAGACAGCTATGGCTACACCTTC. Translation gives CATSRVIDSYGYTF. V gene TRBV15 combines with J gene TRBJ1-2, with D perhaps TRBD1 (5 bases). CDR1 is LNHNV and CDR2 is YYDKDF in the germline V gene (reference sequence). The CDR3 sequence is 14 residues long. Trimming removed 1 base at V and 4 bases at J, with 10 bases between.

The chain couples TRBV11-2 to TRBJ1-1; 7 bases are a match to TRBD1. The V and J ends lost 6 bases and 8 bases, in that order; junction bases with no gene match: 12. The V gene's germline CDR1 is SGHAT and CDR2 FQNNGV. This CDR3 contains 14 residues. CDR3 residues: CASRDPILTGEAFF. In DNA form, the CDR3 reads TGTGCCAGCAGGGATCCGATTCTGACAGGGGAAGCTTTCTTT. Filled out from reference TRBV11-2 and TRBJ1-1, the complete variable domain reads EAGVAQSPRYKIIEKRQSVAFWCNPISGHATLYWYQQILGQGPKLLIQFQNNGVVDDSQLPKDRFSAERLKGVDSTLKIQPAKLEDSAVYLCASRDPILTGEAFFGQGTRLTVV.

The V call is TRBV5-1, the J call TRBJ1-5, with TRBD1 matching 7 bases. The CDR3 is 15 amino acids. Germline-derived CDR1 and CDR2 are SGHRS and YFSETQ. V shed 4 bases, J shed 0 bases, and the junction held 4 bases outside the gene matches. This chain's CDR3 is CASSAWTGSNQPQHF. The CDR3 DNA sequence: TGCGCCAGCAGCGCGTGGACAGGTAGCAATCAGCCCCAGCATTTT.